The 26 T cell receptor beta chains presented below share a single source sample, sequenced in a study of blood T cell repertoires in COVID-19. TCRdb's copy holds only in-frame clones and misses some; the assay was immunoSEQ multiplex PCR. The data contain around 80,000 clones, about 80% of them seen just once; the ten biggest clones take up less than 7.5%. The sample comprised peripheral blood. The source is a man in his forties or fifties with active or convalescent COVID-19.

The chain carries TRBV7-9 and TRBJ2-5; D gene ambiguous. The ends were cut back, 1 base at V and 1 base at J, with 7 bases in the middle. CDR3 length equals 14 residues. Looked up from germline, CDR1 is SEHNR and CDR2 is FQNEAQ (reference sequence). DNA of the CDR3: TGTGCCAGCAGCTTAGGCGGCAGCCAAGAGACCCAGTACTTC. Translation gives CASSLGGSQETQYF. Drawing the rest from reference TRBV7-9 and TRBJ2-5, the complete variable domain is DTGVSQNPRHKITKRGQNVTFRCDPISEHNRLYWYRQTLGQGPEFLTYFQNEAQLEKSRLLSDRFSAERPKGSFSTLEIQRTEQGDSAMYLCASSLGGSQETQYFGPGTRLLVL.

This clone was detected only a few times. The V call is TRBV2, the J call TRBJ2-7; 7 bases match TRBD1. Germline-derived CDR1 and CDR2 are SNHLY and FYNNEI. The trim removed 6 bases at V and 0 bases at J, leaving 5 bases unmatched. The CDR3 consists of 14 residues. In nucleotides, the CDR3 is TGTGCCAGCAGGAAACAGGGGTTCTCCTACGAGCAGTACTTC. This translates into CASRKQGFSYEQYF. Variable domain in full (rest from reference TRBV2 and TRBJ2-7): EPEVTQTPSHQVTQMGQEVILRCVPISNHLYFYWYRQILGQKVEFLVSFYNNEISEKSEIFDDQFSVERPDGSNFTLKIRSTKLEDSAMYFCASRKQGFSYEQYFGPGTRLTVT.

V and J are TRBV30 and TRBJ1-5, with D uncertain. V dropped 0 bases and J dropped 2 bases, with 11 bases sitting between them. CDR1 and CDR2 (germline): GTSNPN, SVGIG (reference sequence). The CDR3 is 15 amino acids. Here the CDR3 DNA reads TGTGCCTGGAGTGTACTCGGGAAGGGCAATCAGCCCCAGCATTTT. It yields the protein CAWSVLGKGNQPQHF.

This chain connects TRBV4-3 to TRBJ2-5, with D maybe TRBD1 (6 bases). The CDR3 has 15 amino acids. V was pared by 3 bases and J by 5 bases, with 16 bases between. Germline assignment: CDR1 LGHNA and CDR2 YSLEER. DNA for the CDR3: TGCGCCAGCAGCCAGAACCGGGCCCAGGGGGAGACCCAGTACTTC. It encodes CASSQNRAQGETQYF.

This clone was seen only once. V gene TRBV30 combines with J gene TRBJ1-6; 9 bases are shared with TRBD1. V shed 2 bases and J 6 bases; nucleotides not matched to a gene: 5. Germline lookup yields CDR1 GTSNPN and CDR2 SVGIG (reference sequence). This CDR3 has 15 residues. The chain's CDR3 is CAWSSGTGLNSPLHF. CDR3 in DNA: TGTGCCTGGAGTTCCGGGACAGGGCTTAATTCACCCCTCCACTTT.

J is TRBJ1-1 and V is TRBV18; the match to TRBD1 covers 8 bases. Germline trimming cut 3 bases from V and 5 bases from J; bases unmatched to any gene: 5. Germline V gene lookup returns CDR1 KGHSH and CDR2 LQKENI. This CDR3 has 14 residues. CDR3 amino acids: CASSPDRVLTEAFF. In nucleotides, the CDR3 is TGTGCCAGCTCACCGGACAGGGTTTTAACTGAAGCTTTCTTT.

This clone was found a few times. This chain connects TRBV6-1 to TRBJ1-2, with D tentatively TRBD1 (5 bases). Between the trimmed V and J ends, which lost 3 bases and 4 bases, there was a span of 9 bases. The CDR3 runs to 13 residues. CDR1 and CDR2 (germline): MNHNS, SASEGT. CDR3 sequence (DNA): TGTGCCAGCAGTGACAGGGTCCCCTATGGCTACACCTTC. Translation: CASSDRVPYGYTF.

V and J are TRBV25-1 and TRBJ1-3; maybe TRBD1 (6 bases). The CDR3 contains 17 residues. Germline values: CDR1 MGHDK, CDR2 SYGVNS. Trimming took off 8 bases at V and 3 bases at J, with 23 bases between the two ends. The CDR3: CASWRGGPLGCGNTIYF. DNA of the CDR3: TGTGCCAGCTGGAGGGGGGGCCCCTTAGGATGTGGAAACACCATATATTTT.

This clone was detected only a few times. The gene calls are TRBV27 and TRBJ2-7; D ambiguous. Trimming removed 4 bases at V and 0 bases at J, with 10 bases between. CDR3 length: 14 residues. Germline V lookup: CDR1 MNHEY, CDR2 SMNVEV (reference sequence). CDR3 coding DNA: TGTGCCAGCAGTTCCTCTTGGGCCTCCTACGAGCAGTACTTC. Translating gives CASSSSWASYEQYF.

The CDR3 DNA reads as TGTGCCAGCAGCCCCCGGGGTGTCGGGGAGCTGTTTTTT. Protein product: CASSPRGVGELFF. The chain employs TRBV7-3 and TRBJ2-2; D possibly corresponds to TRBD2 (5 bases). Trimming cost V 5 bases and J 7 bases, with 11 bases left between them. The CDR3 spans 13 residues. Germline CDR1 reads SGHTA; CDR2 reads FQGTGA.

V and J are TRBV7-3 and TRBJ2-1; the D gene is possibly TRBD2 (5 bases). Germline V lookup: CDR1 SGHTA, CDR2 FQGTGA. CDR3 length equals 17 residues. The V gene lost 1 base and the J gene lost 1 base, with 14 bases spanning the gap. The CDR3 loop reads CASSLIGTRGSYNEQFF. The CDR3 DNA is TGTGCCAGCAGCTTAATCGGAACCCGGGGTTCCTACAATGAGCAGTTCTTC.

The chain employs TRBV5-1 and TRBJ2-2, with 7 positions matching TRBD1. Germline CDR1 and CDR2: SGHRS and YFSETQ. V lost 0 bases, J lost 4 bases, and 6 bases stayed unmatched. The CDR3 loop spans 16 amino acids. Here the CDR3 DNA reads TGCGCCAGCAGCTTGGGAAGGGGGCAGGCCACCGGGGAGCTGTTTTTT. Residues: CASSLGRGQATGELFF. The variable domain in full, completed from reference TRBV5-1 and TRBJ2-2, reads KAGVTQTPRYLIKTRGQQVTLSCSPISGHRSVSWYQQTPGQGLQFLFEYFSETQRNKGNFPGRFSGRQFSNSRSEMNVSTLELGDSALYLCASSLGRGQATGELFFGEGSRLTVL.

CDR3 sequence (DNA): TGTGCCAGCAGTGAAGCGCTCGGGGACAGGGGGCATTCACCCCTCCACTTT. It is translated as CASSEALGDRGHSPLHF. The V and J genes are TRBV6-1 and TRBJ1-6; TRBD1 matches 12 bases. V lost 0 bases to trimming and J lost 8 bases; unmatched junction nucleotides: 5. Germline CDR1 MNHNS, CDR2 SASEGT. This CDR3 spans 17 amino acids.

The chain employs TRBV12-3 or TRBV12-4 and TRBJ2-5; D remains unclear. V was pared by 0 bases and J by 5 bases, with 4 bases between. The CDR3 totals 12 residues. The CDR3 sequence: CASSLARETQYF. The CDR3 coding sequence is TGTGCCAGCAGTTTAGCGCGCGAGACCCAGTACTTC.

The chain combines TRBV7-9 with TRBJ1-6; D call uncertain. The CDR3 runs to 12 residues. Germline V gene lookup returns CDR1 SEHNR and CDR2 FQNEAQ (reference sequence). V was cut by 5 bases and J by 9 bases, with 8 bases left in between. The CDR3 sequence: CASSPPGSPLHF. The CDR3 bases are TGTGCCAGCAGCCCACCCGGTTCACCCCTCCACTTT. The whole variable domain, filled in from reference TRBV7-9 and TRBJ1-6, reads DTGVSQNPRHKITKRGQNVTFRCDPISEHNRLYWYRQTLGQGPEFLTYFQNEAQLEKSRLLSDRFSAERPKGSFSTLEIQRTEQGDSAMYLCASSPPGSPLHFGNGTRLTVT.

The CDR3 spells CASSPASGLYNEQFF. CDR3 sequence (DNA): TGTGCCAGCAGTCCCGCTAGCGGGCTATACAATGAGCAGTTCTTC. The chain joins TRBV16 to TRBJ2-1, with 8 bases fitting TRBD2. Per the germline V gene, CDR1 is KGHSY and CDR2 is FQNENV. V lost 6 bases to trimming and J lost 4 bases; unmatched junction nucleotides: 8. The CDR3 length is 15 residues.

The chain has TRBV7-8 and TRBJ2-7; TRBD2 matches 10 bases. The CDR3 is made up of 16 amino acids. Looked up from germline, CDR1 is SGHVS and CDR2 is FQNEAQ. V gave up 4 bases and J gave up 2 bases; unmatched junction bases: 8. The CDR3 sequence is CASSSEALAGAYEQYF. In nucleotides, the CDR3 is TGTGCCAGCAGCTCCGAAGCTCTAGCGGGGGCCTACGAGCAGTACTTC.

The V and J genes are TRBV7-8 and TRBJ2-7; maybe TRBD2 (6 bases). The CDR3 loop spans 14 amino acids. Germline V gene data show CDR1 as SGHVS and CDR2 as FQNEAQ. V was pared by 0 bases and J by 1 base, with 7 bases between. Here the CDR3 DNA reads TGTGCCAGCAGCTTAGCGCGGGGATCCTACGAGCAGTACTTC. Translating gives CASSLARGSYEQYF.

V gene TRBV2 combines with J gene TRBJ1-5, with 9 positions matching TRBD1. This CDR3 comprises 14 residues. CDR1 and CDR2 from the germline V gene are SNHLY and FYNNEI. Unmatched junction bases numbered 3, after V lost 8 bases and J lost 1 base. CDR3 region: CASSGTGSNQPQHF. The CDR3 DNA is TGTGCCAGCTCCGGGACAGGGAGCAATCAGCCCCAGCATTTT.

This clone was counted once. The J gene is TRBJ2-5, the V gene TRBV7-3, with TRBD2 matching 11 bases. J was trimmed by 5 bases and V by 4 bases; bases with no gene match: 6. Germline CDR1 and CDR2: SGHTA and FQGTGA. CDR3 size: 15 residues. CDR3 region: CASSSLAGVGETQYF. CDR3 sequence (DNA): TGTGCCAGCAGCTCACTAGCGGGGGTCGGTGAGACCCAGTACTTC.

The DNA for the CDR3 is TGTGCCAGCAGCCGTGGGGGGAAGCCCCAGCATTTT. This encodes CASSRGGKPQHF. This chain connects TRBV13 to TRBJ1-5, with D perhaps matching TRBD1 (5 bases). V lost 5 bases, J lost 8 bases, and 10 bases lay in between. CDR1 and CDR2 (germline): PRHDT, FYEKMQ (reference sequence). This CDR3 has 12 residues.

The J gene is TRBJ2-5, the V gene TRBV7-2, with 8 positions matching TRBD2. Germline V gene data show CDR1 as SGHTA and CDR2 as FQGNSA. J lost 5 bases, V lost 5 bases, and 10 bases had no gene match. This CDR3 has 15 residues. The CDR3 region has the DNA TGTGCCAGCAGCACCTCACTAACGGGGGGGGAGACCCAGTACTTC. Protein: CASSTSLTGGETQYF.

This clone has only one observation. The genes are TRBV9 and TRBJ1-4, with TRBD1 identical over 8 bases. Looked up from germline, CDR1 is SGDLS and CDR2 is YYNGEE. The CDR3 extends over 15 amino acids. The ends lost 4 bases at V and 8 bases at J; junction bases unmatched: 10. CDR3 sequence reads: CASSPRTGFGEKLFF. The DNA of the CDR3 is TGTGCCAGCAGCCCCAGGACAGGGTTTGGCGAAAAACTGTTTTTT.

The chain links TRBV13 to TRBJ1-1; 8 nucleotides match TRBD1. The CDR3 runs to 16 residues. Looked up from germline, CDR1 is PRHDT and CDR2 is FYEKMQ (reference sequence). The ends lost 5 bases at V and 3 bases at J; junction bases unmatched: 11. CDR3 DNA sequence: TGTGCCAGCAGCCGACGGAAACAGGGGGTAGACACTGAAGCTTTCTTT. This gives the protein CASSRRKQGVDTEAFF.

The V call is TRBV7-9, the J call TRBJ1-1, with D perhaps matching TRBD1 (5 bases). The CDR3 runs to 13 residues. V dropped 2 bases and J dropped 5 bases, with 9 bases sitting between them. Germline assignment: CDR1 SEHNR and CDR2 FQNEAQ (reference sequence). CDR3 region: CASSLWGVTEAFF. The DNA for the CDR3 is TGTGCCAGCAGCTTATGGGGGGTGACTGAAGCTTTCTTT. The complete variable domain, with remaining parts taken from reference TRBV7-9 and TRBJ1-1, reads DTGVSQNPRHKITKRGQNVTFRCDPISEHNRLYWYRQTLGQGPEFLTYFQNEAQLEKSRLLSDRFSAERPKGSFSTLEIQRTEQGDSAMYLCASSLWGVTEAFFGQGTRLTVV.

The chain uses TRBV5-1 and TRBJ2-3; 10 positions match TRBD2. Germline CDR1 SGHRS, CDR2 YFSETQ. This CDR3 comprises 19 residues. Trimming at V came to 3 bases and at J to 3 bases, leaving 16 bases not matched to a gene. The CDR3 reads CASSSGVAGGRRETDTQYF. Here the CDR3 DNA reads TGCGCCAGCAGCTCCGGGGTAGCGGGGGGCAGAAGGGAAACAGATACGCAGTATTTT.